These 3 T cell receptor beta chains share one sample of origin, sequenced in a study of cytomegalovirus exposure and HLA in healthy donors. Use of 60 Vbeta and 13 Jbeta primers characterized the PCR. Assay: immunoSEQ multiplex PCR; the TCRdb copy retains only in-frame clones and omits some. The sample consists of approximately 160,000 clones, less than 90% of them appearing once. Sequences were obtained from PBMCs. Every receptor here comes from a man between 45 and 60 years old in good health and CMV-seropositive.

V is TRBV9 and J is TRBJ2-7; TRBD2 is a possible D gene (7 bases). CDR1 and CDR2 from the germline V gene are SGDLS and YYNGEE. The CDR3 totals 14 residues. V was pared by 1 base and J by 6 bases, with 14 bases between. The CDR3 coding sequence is TGTGCCAGCAGCGTAACATGGGGAGGGGGCGAGCAGTACTTC. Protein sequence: CASSVTWGGGEQYF. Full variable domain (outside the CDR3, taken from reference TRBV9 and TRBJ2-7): DSGVTQTPKHLITATGQRVTLRCSPRSGDLSVYWYQQSLDQGLQFLIQYYNGEERAKGNILERFSAQQFPDLHSELNLSSLELGDSALYFCASSVTWGGGEQYFGPGTRLTVT.

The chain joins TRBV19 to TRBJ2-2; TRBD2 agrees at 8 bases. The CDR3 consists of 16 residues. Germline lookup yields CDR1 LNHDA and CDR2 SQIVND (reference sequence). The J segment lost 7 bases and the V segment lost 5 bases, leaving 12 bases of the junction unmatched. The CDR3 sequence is CASSDKRGKVNGELFF. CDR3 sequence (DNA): TGTGCCAGTAGTGATAAGCGGGGGAAGGTTAACGGGGAGCTGTTTTTT.

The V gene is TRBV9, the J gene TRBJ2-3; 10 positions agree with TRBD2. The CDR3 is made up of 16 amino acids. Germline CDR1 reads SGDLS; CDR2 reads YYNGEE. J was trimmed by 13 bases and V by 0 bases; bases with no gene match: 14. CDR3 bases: TGTGCCAGCAGCGTAGGAACCCGGGTCGGACTAGCGGATAAGTATTTT. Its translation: CASSVGTRVGLADKYF.